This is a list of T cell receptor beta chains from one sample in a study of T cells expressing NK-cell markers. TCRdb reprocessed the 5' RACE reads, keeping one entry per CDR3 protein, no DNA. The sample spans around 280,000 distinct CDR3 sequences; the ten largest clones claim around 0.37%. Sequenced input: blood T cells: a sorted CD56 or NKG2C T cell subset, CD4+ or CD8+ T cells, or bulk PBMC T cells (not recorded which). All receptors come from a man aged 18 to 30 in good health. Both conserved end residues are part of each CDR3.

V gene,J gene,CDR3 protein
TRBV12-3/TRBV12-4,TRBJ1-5,CASSPTQYQPQHF
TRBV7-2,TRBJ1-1,CASTEHSPLTEAFF
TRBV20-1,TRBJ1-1,CSATRDRTGTMNTEAFF
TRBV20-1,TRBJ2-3,CSPKQGVLTDTQYF
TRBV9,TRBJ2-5,CASSVADQETQYF
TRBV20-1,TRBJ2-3,CSATLGRLTDTQYF
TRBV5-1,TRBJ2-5,CASSLGGTGSQETQYF
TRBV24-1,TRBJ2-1,CATSDPQGVDEQFF
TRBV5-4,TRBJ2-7,CASSSTSGISYEQYF
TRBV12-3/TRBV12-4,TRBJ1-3,CASSPPAWDRIQNTIYF
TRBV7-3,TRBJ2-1,CASSPGVGQGAGQFF
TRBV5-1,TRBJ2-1,CASSLRVTSGRLREYDEQFF
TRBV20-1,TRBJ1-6,CSASIQGDSPLHF
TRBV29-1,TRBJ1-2,CSSSLAAPNYGYTF
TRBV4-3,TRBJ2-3,CASSQELVSRLAAGDTQYF
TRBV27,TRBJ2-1,CASSLGGVRQGWGNEQFF
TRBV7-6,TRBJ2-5,CASSFGQGAETQYF
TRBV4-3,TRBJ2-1,CASSQDRDPREQFF
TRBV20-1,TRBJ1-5,CSARATGQLNQPQHF
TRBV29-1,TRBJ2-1,CSVGQGGNEQFF
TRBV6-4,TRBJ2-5,CASSASGQGETQYF
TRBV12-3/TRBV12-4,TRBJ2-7,CASTLRWAGDEQYF
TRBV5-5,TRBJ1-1,CASSNGVFMNTEAFF
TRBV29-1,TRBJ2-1,CSVERISGSYNEQFF
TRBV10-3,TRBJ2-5,CAISTEDHPGETQYF
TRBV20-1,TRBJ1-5,CSASGLIPNQPQHF
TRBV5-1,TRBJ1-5,CASSLAPSDQPQHF
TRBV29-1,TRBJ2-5,CSVDHGPETQYF